A selection of T cell receptor beta chains follows, all from one sample in a study of sequential checkpoint blockade in melanoma. Produced via immunoSEQ multiplex PCR; TCRdb's table is partial and in-frame only. This table holds approximately 12,000 clones, 82% found once. Specimen: CD8+ T cells sorted from blood (inferred from file names), collected from a patient given nivolumab and ipilimumab in sequence. These TCRs come from a human donor with melanoma. Each CDR3 is given with its conserved first and last residue. D genes are given only for firm matches. Some rows have no size entry. The others give once, few or many, or a class for an expanded clone.

v_gene	abundance	d_gene	j_gene	CDR3nt	CDR3aa
TRBV25-1	.	.	TRBJ1-2	TGTGCCAGCAGTGTGGGAGGGGGGTTGAATGGCTACACCTTC	CASSVGGGLNGYTF
TRBV27	few	TRBD1	TRBJ1-2	TGTGCCAGCAGGGACAGGGCGTTAGGCTACACCTTC	CASRDRALGYTF
TRBV5-6	.	TRBD2	TRBJ2-7	TGTGCCAGCAGCTTGGCACTAGCGGGAGGGATATTCTACGAGCAGTACTTC	CASSLALAGGIFYEQYF
TRBV20-1	.	.	TRBJ1-1	TGCAGCGGGAAGTACACTGAAGCTTTCTTT	CSGKYTEAFF
TRBV7-9	.	.	TRBJ2-7	TGTGCCAGCAGCTTAGCGGACAGCTCCTACGAGCAGTACTTC	CASSLADSSYEQYF
TRBV27	.	.	TRBJ2-7	TGTGCCAGCAGTTCCACAGGTTGGGAGCAGTACTTC	CASSSTGWEQYF
TRBV28	.	TRBD1	TRBJ1-1	TGTGCCAGCAGTTCCGACTCCCTCGACAGGGGACCTGAAGCTTTCTTT	CASSSDSLDRGPEAFF
TRBV4-2	.	TRBD1	TRBJ2-7	TGTGCCAGCAGCCCGACCAGGGACAGCTACGAGCAGTACTTC	CASSPTRDSYEQYF
TRBV29-1	.	.	TRBJ2-7	TGCAGCGTTAAGACTGGCTCCTACGAGCAGTACTTC	CSVKTGSYEQYF
TRBV19	few	TRBD1	TRBJ1-6	TGTGCCAGTAACCCCCGGACAGGGAATTATGCACCCCTCCACTTT	CASNPRTGNYAPLHF
TRBV29-1	.	.	TRBJ1-1	TGCAGCGTGTACCAGGGTAGGACTGAAGCTTTCTTT	CSVYQGRTEAFF
TRBV5-6	.	TRBD2	TRBJ2-1	TGTGCCGGGGCTCAGGGACTAGCGGTGAATGAGCAGTTCTTC	CAGAQGLAVNEQFF
TRBV14	few	.	TRBJ2-2	TGTGCCAGCAGCCAAGATATCCTAGCACTGAACACCGGGGAGCTGTTTTTT	CASSQDILALNTGELFF
TRBV19	.	.	TRBJ1-2	TGTGCCAGTAGTAGCGACAGCCACACTAACTATGGCTACACCTTC	CASSSDSHTNYGYTF
TRBV9	.	TRBD1	TRBJ2-1	TGTGCCAGTGAGGGACAGAGCTACAATGAGCAGTTCTTC	CASEGQSYNEQFF
TRBV28	.	.	TRBJ2-2	TGTGCCAGCAGGGTGACAGCGAACACCGGGGAGCTGTTTTTT	CASRVTANTGELFF
TRBV9	.	.	TRBJ2-2	TGTGCCAGCAGCGTAGGCTGGGGACAAGCCGGGGAGCTGTTTTTT	CASSVGWGQAGELFF